These T cell receptor beta chains were read from a single sample in a study of cytomegalovirus exposure and HLA in healthy donors. Assay: immunoSEQ multiplex PCR; the TCRdb copy retains only in-frame clones and omits some. The top ten hold less than 4.5% of the sample, which has approximately 280,000 clones, 86% seen once. The sequenced sample was PBMCs. These receptors were obtained from a man aged 40-50 years in good health and CMV-seropositive. Each CDR3 is given with its conserved first and last residue.

>TRBJ1-3|TRBV6-6
CASSYGQGEIGNTIYF
>TRBJ1-4|TRBV2
CASRRTGGGGKLFF
>TRBJ2-2|TRBV28
CASSPGQSGELFF
>TRBJ1-5|TRBV12-2
CGSPFRGQQPQHF
>TRBJ2-3|TRBV7-8
CAIVGGRAADTQYF
>TRBJ1-5|TRBV28
CASSIGGNGNQPQHF
>TRBJ2-2|TRBV6-5
CASTPTGHPGELFF
>TRBJ1-4|TRBV11-2
CASSLDPRGNEKLFF
>TRBJ2-5|TRBV21-1
CASSKTDRDRTPRETQYF
>TRBJ2-3|TRBV5-4
CASSQDRAGGPRDTQYF
>TRBJ1-5|TRBV6-6
CASSYREENQPQHF
>TRBJ2-1|TRBV7-6
CASSSRLARTLNEQFF
>TRBJ1-6|TRBV6-5
CASSYSGYNSPLHF
>TRBJ1-5|TRBV6-6
CASSYPGLPGNQPQHF
>TRBJ1-5|TRBV28
CASSLFTVSNQPQHF
>TRBJ2-7|TRBV5-5
CASSETSGSSYEQYF
>TRBJ2-5|TRBV5-1
CASSLGVVRGSPWETQYF
>TRBJ1-2|TRBV2
CASSDRVMGGYTF
>TRBJ2-5|TRBV21-1
CASSRGLAGKFGETQYF
>TRBJ2-5|TRBV18
CASSPLPTSGGQETQYF
>TRBJ2-7|TRBV15
CATSREGGSYEQYF
>TRBJ1-4|TRBV5-6
CASSHSVQDEKLFF
>TRBJ1-3|TRBV4-1
CASSPPGTENTIFF
>TRBJ1-1|TRBV7-2
CASSENLGVNTEAFF
>TRBJ1-1|TRBV7-9
CASSLTTGSEAFF
>TRBJ2-6|TRBV7-9
CASSLLDGGISGANVLTF
>TRBJ2-3|TRBV5-6
CASRSPRLAGFPGTDTQYF
>TRBJ1-1|TRBV19
CASKDGQKNTEAFF
>TRBJ1-2|TRBV7-9
CASSSPLQGPYGYTF
>TRBJ1-1|TRBV6-6
CASSVPDGAQGTEAFF
>TRBJ1-4|TRBV28
CASSRGGLGEKLFF
>TRBJ2-2|TRBV2
CASSEWTGGASGELFF
>TRBJ1-3|TRBV28
CASSLQGAGGNTIYF
>TRBJ2-3|TRBV30
CAWRQVGATDTQYF
>TRBJ2-1|TRBV12-5
CASGLDQLAGGGYNEQFF
>TRBJ1-2|TRBV27
CASSLSQGAYGYTF
>TRBJ1-2|TRBV10-3
CAISESGYGYTF
>TRBJ2-3|TRBV4-2
CASSQGGLAGADTQYF
>TRBJ1-5|TRBV28
CASNPGTGGYQPQHF
>TRBJ1-2|TRBV28
CASSYDTSFLYGYTF
>TRBJ1-5|TRBV28
CASRPGAGGNQPQHF
>TRBJ2-7|TRBV5-4
CASSQRGRRSYEQYF